A single sample is the source of the 9 T cell receptor beta chains below, sequenced in a study of T cells in Graves' hyperthyroidism and ophthalmopathy. Amplification targeted TCR beta CDR3 regions from RNA transcripts. HTBI primers were used for first-round RT-PCR of the TCR CDR3. TCRdb fed the multiplex PCR reads into MiXCR, producing one record per CDR3 protein. The sample records 200,000 to 300,000 distinct CDR3 sequences, 15% to 20% being singletons. Sequencing used blood. These receptors were collected from a woman between 18 and 29 years old with Graves' ophthalmopathy.

As concerns this clonotype: As the CDR3 is not closed by the conserved phenylalanine or tryptophan, this likely results from a read error. This chain joins TRBV11-2 and TRBJ2-7; D remains ambiguous. The V and J ends lost 5 bases and 5 bases respectively, with 19 bases between them. CDR3 size: 15 residues. Per germline, CDR1 SGHAT and CDR2 FQNNGV. The CDR3 reads CASSRTSLGTHEQYL. DNA of the CDR3: TGTGCCAGCAGCCGAACCAGTCTGGGAACCCACGAGCAGTACCTC.

The sample holds many counts of this clonotype. The genes are TRBV30 and TRBJ2-1, with D possibly being TRBD1 or TRBD2 (5 bases each). V shed 1 base and J shed 2 bases, with 6 bases lying between them. Germline-derived CDR1 and CDR2 are GTSNPN and SVGIG (reference sequence). This CDR3 spans 13 amino acids. The CDR3 protein is CAWSGGTYNEQFF. The CDR3 nucleotides read TGTGCCTGGAGTGGGGGGACCTACAATGAGCAGTTCTTC.

This clonotype showed up many times. The V gene is TRBV3-1, the J gene TRBJ2-7; TRBD2 matches at 7 bases. The germline V gene encodes CDR1 LGHDT and CDR2 YNNKEL (reference sequence). The CDR3 length is 15 residues. V gave up 4 bases and J gave up 0 bases; unmatched junction bases: 6. CDR3 region: CASSPWEGSSYEQYF. The CDR3 DNA is TGTGCCAGCAGCCCTTGGGAGGGTAGCTCCTACGAGCAGTACTTC.

The chain employs TRBV6-2 or TRBV6-3 and TRBJ2-7; D is unclear. The CDR3 covers 12 residues. V lost 7 bases and J lost 1, with 8 bases in between. Germline assignment: CDR1 MNHEY and CDR2 SVGEGT. The CDR3 sequence: CASTGGSYEQYF. CDR3 bases: TGTGCCAGCACCGGCGGTTCCTACGAGCAGTACTTC.

This clonotype was recorded many times. The J gene is TRBJ1-2, the V gene TRBV9, with 9 bases identical to TRBD1. The V gene end was trimmed by 4 bases and the J gene end by 1 base; junction bases not matched to a gene: 20. The CDR3 spans 20 residues. Looked up from germline, CDR1 is SGDLS and CDR2 is YYNGEE. CDR3: CASSLLREGTGPQYNYGYTF. The CDR3 nucleotides read TGTGCCAGCAGCCTGCTCCGCGAAGGGACAGGGCCTCAATATAACTATGGCTACACCTTC.

This clonotype has more than one count but fewer than ten. The CDR3 spells CASSRGGLAGGYNEQFF. The DNA for the CDR3 is TGTGCCAGCAGCCGGGGGGGACTAGCGGGAGGTTACAATGAGCAGTTCTTC. The V gene is TRBV7-3, the J gene TRBJ2-1, with 15 bases matching TRBD2. Germline V lookup: CDR1 SGHTA, CDR2 FQGTGA. The CDR3 length is 17 residues. V shed 5 bases, J shed 4 bases, and the junction held 6 bases outside the gene matches.

The rearrangement links TRBV5-1 to TRBJ2-7; 14 bases fit TRBD2. The V and J ends lost 0 bases and 7 bases, in that order; junction bases with no gene match: 3. The CDR3 has 15 residues. CDR1 SGHRS and CDR2 YFSETQ come from the germline V gene. CDR3 protein: CASSLGLAGGREQYF. The CDR3 nucleotides read TGCGCCAGCAGCTTGGGACTAGCGGGAGGGCGGGAGCAGTACTTC. The whole variable domain, remainder taken from reference TRBV5-1 and TRBJ2-7, is KAGVTQTPRYLIKTRGQQVTLSCSPISGHRSVSWYQQTPGQGLQFLFEYFSETQRNKGNFPGRFSGRQFSNSRSEMNVSTLELGDSALYLCASSLGLAGGREQYFGPGTRLTVT.

This clonotype was counted ten times or more. The V and J genes are TRBV7-8 and TRBJ2-7; the D gene is possibly TRBD1 (6 bases). V lost 0 bases and J 6 bases, leaving 9 bases between the germline ends. Germline assignment: CDR1 SGHVS and CDR2 FQNEAQ. The CDR3 has 13 amino acids. As DNA, the CDR3 is TGTGCCAGCAGCTTAGCAGGGGGATTCGAGCAGTACTTC. It specifies CASSLAGGFEQYF.

This clonotype has ten or more counts. The chain joins TRBV28 to TRBJ2-7; perhaps TRBD1 as D (6 bases). This CDR3 has 13 residues. Germline V gives CDR1 MDHEN, CDR2 SYDVKM. Trimming removed 5 bases at V and 6 bases at J, with 14 bases between. DNA of the CDR3: TGTGCCAGCAGTGCCCTGGACAGTCCCGAGCAGTACTTC. Translation: CASSALDSPEQYF.